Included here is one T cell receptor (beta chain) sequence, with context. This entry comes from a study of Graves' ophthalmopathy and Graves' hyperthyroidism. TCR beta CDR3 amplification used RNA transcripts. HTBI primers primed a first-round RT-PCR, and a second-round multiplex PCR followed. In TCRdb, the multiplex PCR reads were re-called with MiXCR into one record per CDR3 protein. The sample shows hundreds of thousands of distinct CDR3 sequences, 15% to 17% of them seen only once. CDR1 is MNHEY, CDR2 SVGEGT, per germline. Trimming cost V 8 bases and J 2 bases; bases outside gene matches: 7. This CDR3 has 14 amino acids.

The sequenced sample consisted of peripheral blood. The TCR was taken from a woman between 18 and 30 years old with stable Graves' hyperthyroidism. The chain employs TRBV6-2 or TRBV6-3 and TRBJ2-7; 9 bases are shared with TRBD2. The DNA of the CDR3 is TGTGCCAGCGAGCCCGGGACTAGCACCTACGAGCAGTACTTC. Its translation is CASEPGTSTYEQYF.